The clone carrying this T cell receptor (beta chain) has ten or more counts. Its matching antigen is unknown. This sample was included in a study of identical twins. Study conclusions and caveats: Cross-sectional statistics, not tracking of the same donors, supported the conclusions.

V lost 5 bases and J lost 2, with 15 bases in between. CDR3 length equals 15 residues. Per the germline V gene, CDR1 is SGHRS and CDR2 is YFSETQ. Template switching created a universal primer site, and the cDNA included unique molecular identifiers. Via MiXCR, TCRdb re-called the 5' RACE reads, giving one row per CDR3 protein. In the table there are 210,000 or so distinct CDR3 sequences, around 8.1% of which are singletons. The sample also formed part of further work on yellow fever vaccine responses in identical twins.

The sequence came from a woman aged 18-30 years in good health. J is TRBJ2-3 and V is TRBV5-1, with D perhaps TRBD1 or TRBD2 (5 bases each). Sequencing was done on a sample of memory (CD45RO+) T cells sorted from blood. The CDR3 bases are TGCGCCAGCAGTCCGGGGACCTCTACCACAGATACGCAGTATTTT. This sequence encodes CASSPGTSTTDTQYF.